One sample yielded the 27 T cell receptor beta chains listed below, sequenced in a study of cytomegalovirus exposure and HLA in healthy donors. The PCR used 60 Vbeta and 13 Jbeta primers. Assay: immunoSEQ multiplex PCR; the TCRdb copy retains only in-frame clones and omits some. The top ten clones hold around 4.9% of a sample with about 170,000 clones, 84% of them seen once. Specimen: PBMCs. These TCRs come from a man younger than 35 in good health and CMV-seronegative.

The V gene is TRBV5-1, the J gene TRBJ1-1, with 8 bases identical to TRBD1. V lost 3 bases, J lost 5 bases, and 3 bases stayed unmatched. CDR3 length equals 13 residues. Germline V gene sequence: CDR1 SGHRS, CDR2 YFSETQ. CDR3 coding DNA: TGCGCCAGCAGCTCAGACAGGGGTACTGAAGCTTTCTTT. It translates to CASSSDRGTEAFF.

The rearrangement links TRBV6-6 to TRBJ1-2; D possibly corresponds to TRBD1 (5 bases). The germline V and J ends were trimmed by 5 bases and 4 bases, with 17 bases remaining between them. Germline CDR1 is MNHNY and CDR2 is SVGAGI (reference sequence). This CDR3 is built from 15 residues. CDR3 protein: CASSGKGLLLYGYTF. CDR3 coding DNA: TGTGCCAGCAGTGGTAAGGGGCTGCTACTCTATGGCTACACCTTC.

DNA of the CDR3: TGTGCCAGTAGTCCGGACAGGGGAGTCGGTCAGCCCCAGCATTTT. Translated: CASSPDRGVGQPQHF. The chain recombines TRBV19 with TRBJ1-5; 9 bases map to TRBD1. CDR3 size: 15 residues. Per germline, CDR1 LNHDA and CDR2 SQIVND (reference sequence). V lost 5 bases to trimming and J lost 6 bases; unmatched junction nucleotides: 8. Filled out from reference TRBV19 and TRBJ1-5, the complete variable domain reads DGGITQSPKYLFRKEGQNVTLSCEQNLNHDAMYWYRQDPGQGLRLIYYSQIVNDFQKGDIAEGYSVSREKKESFPLTVTSAQKNPTAFYLCASSPDRGVGQPQHFGDGTRLSIL.

The genes are TRBV7-9 and TRBJ2-7, with 11 bases fitting TRBD1. The junction had 7 bases not matched to a gene; V was cut back by 3 bases and J by 3 bases. Germline loops: CDR1 SEHNR, CDR2 FQNEAQ (reference sequence). The CDR3 extends over 16 amino acids. The CDR3 region has the DNA TGTGCCAGCAGCTTTCCTAGGACAGGGGGCTTCTACGAGCAGTACTTC. Its protein is CASSFPRTGGFYEQYF. Combining the CDR3 with reference TRBV7-9 and TRBJ2-7 gives the whole variable domain DTGVSQNPRHKITKRGQNVTFRCDPISEHNRLYWYRQTLGQGPEFLTYFQNEAQLEKSRLLSDRFSAERPKGSFSTLEIQRTEQGDSAMYLCASSFPRTGGFYEQYFGPGTRLTVT.

This chain connects TRBV13 to TRBJ2-7; D call uncertain. The CDR3 runs 12 residues. Germline lookup yields CDR1 PRHDT and CDR2 FYEKMQ (reference sequence). The V end lost 4 bases, the J end lost 4 bases, and 8 bases lay between the germline ends. CDR3 in amino acids: CASSSEAYEQYF. The CDR3 nucleotides are TGTGCCAGCAGCTCCGAGGCGTACGAGCAGTACTTC.

The gene calls are TRBV15 and TRBJ2-5; 9 positions match TRBD2. The DNA end is a closer match to TRBJ2-7, so the J assignment may be wrong. Germline CDR1 is LNHNV and CDR2 is YYDKDF (reference sequence). The CDR3 extends over 15 amino acids. CDR3 loop: CATSEPGTSTYEQYF. CDR3 nucleotides: TGTGCCACCAGCGAGCCCGGGACTAGCACCTACGAGCAGTACTTC.

V usage is TRBV5-1 and J usage is TRBJ2-7; D unresolved. Deletions cut 6 bases from V and 5 bases from J, with 15 bases between. This CDR3 has 13 amino acids. Germline V lookup: CDR1 SGHRS, CDR2 YFSETQ. In nucleotides, the CDR3 is TGCGCCAGCACGTCAACAACGCCCAACGAGCAGTACTTC. This sequence encodes CASTSTTPNEQYF.

In this sample, this clone turned up a few times. The rearrangement uses TRBV6-6 and TRBJ2-7; 10 bases line up with TRBD1. With 2 bases clipped from V and 4 bases from J, the junction kept 2 bases outside the gene matches. There are 14 residues in the CDR3. The germline V gene has CDR1 MNHNY and CDR2 SVGAGI (reference sequence). This chain's CDR3 is CASSYRTGGYEQYF. CDR3 bases: TGTGCCAGCAGTTACCGGACAGGGGGGTACGAGCAGTACTTC.

This clone was seen a single time. The chain employs TRBV4-3 and TRBJ2-7, with 7 bases identical to TRBD1. Looked up from germline, CDR1 is LGHNA and CDR2 is YSLEER. V lost 3 bases, J lost 0 bases, and 5 bases stayed unmatched. The CDR3 contains 15 residues. The CDR3 spells CASSQGQLPSYEQYF. CDR3 coding DNA: TGCGCCAGCAGCCAGGGACAGCTCCCCTCCTACGAGCAGTACTTC.

This clone was picked up one time. The rearrangement links TRBV19 to TRBJ1-2; 7 bases map to TRBD1. Germline V gene data show CDR1 as LNHDA and CDR2 as SQIVND (reference sequence). The CDR3 is 12 amino acids. V dropped 4 bases and J dropped 6; count of bases not matched to a gene: 2. DNA for the CDR3: TGTGCCAGTAGTAGGCAGGGGGATGGCTACACCTTC. This encodes CASSRQGDGYTF. Drawing the rest from reference TRBV19 and TRBJ1-2, the complete variable domain is DGGITQSPKYLFRKEGQNVTLSCEQNLNHDAMYWYRQDPGQGLRLIYYSQIVNDFQKGDIAEGYSVSREKKESFPLTVTSAQKNPTAFYLCASSRQGDGYTFGSGTRLTVV.

V and J are TRBV10-3 and TRBJ2-7, with 8 bases lining up with TRBD1. V shed 8 bases and J 3 bases; nucleotides not matched to a gene: 6. The CDR3 contains 13 residues. The V gene's germline CDR1 is ENHRY and CDR2 SYGVKD. CDR3 in amino acids: CAIQGGQGYEQYF. Written as DNA, the CDR3 is TGTGCCATCCAGGGTGGACAGGGCTACGAGCAGTACTTC.

V is TRBV6-1 and J is TRBJ1-1; 8 nucleotides align to TRBD1. The J segment lost 10 bases and the V segment lost 6 bases, leaving 10 bases of the junction unmatched. Germline CDR1 is MNHNS and CDR2 is SASEGT. CDR3 length: 13 residues. CDR3 sequence: CASSLTGALTAFF. The CDR3 DNA reads as TGTGCCAGCAGCTTGACAGGGGCTTTGACAGCTTTCTTT.

The chain is built from TRBV6-6 and TRBJ2-5; D is possibly TRBD2 (5 bases). The CDR3 extends over 11 amino acids. V lost 10 bases to trimming and J lost 5 bases, with 11 bases between them. Germline V gene lookup returns CDR1 MNHNY and CDR2 SVGAGI (reference sequence). The CDR3 here is CATKPGETQYF. CDR3 DNA: TGTGCCACCAAGCCGGGGGAGACCCAGTACTTC.

The chain combines TRBV19 with TRBJ2-3; TRBD1 matches 7 bases. The V gene end was trimmed by 11 bases and the J gene end by 0 bases; junction bases not matched to a gene: 8. CDR1 is LNHDA and CDR2 is SQIVND in the germline V gene (reference sequence). This CDR3 is 14 amino acids long. The chain's CDR3 is CAVRQGPSTDTQYF. CDR3 bases: TGTGCCGTAAGACAGGGACCCAGCACAGATACGCAGTATTTT.

This clone has just a few counts. This sequence joins TRBV5-6 and TRBJ1-1; 9 positions match TRBD1. This CDR3 region has 12 residues. Germline CDR1 reads SGHDT; CDR2 reads YYEEEE. With 2 bases clipped from V and 10 bases from J, the junction kept 3 bases outside the gene matches. The CDR3 sequence: CASSLMTGGAFF. CDR3 sequence (DNA): TGTGCCAGCAGCTTAATGACAGGGGGAGCTTTCTTT.

The J gene is TRBJ1-4, the V gene TRBV14; D is unclear. The CDR3 length is 14 residues. From germline, CDR1 is SGHDN and CDR2 FVKESK. Trimming took 4 bases from V and 4 from J, leaving 10 bases between them. This chain's CDR3 is CASSRAGNNEKLFF. The CDR3 DNA follows: TGTGCCAGCAGCCGGGCGGGGAATAATGAAAAACTGTTTTTT.

The chain uses TRBV10-3 and TRBJ2-2; 9 nucleotides agree with TRBD2. Germline CDR1 reads ENHRY; CDR2 reads SYGVKD. J lost 5 bases, V lost 8 bases, and 12 bases had no gene match. This CDR3 has 16 residues. CDR3 in DNA: TGTGCCATCCCCCATAGCGGGGGATTTGGGACCGGGGAGCTGTTTTTT. It yields the protein CAIPHSGGFGTGELFF.

V and J are TRBV18 and TRBJ2-1, with 10 bases identical to TRBD1. Germline CDR1 and CDR2: KGHSH and LQKENI. Trimming removed 6 bases from V and 2 bases from J; junction bases left unmatched: 4. This CDR3 region has 15 residues. CDR3 DNA sequence: TGTGCCAGCTCGCCGGGACAGGGGACCTACAATGAGCAGTTCTTC. Amino acids: CASSPGQGTYNEQFF. The variable domain in full, with the rest retrieved from reference TRBV18 and TRBJ2-1, is NAGVMQNPRHLVRRRGQEARLRCSPMKGHSHVYWYRQLPEEGLKFMVYLQKENIIDESGMPKERFSAEFPKEGPSILRIQQVVRGDSAAYFCASSPGQGTYNEQFFGPGTRLTVL.

The chain recombines TRBV7-8 with TRBJ1-5, with 7 bases identical to TRBD1. The CDR3 runs to 14 residues. Germline V gives CDR1 SGHVS, CDR2 FQNEAQ. J was trimmed by 7 bases and V by 1 base; bases with no gene match: 4. The CDR3 nucleotides read TGTGCCAGCAGCTTAGACAGGGGTGGACAGCCCCAGCATTTT. Its translation is CASSLDRGGQPQHF.

The V and J genes are TRBV19 and TRBJ1-5; 9 bases map to TRBD1. With 4 bases clipped from V and 7 bases from J, the junction kept 2 bases outside the gene matches. The germline CDR1 and CDR2 sequences are LNHDA and SQIVND (reference sequence). The CDR3 has 13 residues. The CDR3 DNA is TGTGCCAGTAGTACCACAGGGGGCCAGCCCCAGCATTTT. It translates to CASSTTGGQPQHF.

The chain links TRBV27 to TRBJ1-4; tentatively, D is TRBD1 (5 bases). Trimming removed 4 bases from V and 4 bases from J, with 7 bases in between. The CDR3 length is 13 residues. CDR1 is MNHEY, CDR2 SMNVEV, per germline (reference sequence). CDR3 protein: CASSWGFNEKLFF. DNA of the CDR3: TGTGCCAGCAGTTGGGGCTTTAATGAAAAACTGTTTTTT.

This rearrangement joins TRBV9 to TRBJ2-3, with 9 bases fitting TRBD2. The CDR3 runs to 15 residues. V shed 4 bases, J shed 2 bases, and the junction held 5 bases outside the gene matches. Germline loops: CDR1 SGDLS, CDR2 YYNGEE. CDR3 in DNA: TGTGCCAGCAGCCCTAGCGGGGACCCCACAGATACGCAGTATTTT. Residues: CASSPSGDPTDTQYF.

The chain couples TRBV28 to TRBJ2-1; D ambiguous. Trimming took off 10 bases at V and 7 bases at J, with 14 bases between the two ends. Germline assignment: CDR1 MDHEN and CDR2 SYDVKM. This CDR3 contains 12 residues. The CDR3 coding sequence is TGTGCCACCACACCCCCTGGTAATGAGCAGTTCTTC. Translation gives CATTPPGNEQFF.

The chain is built from TRBV7-9 and TRBJ2-4; the D gene is possibly TRBD2 (6 bases). The V gene's germline CDR1 is SEHNR and CDR2 FQNEAQ (reference sequence). The CDR3 contains 13 residues. Between the trimmed V and J ends, which lost 6 bases and 5 bases, there was a span of 11 bases. The CDR3 DNA follows: TGTGCCAGCAGGGGGGGTTTAGAAAACATTCAGTACTTC. Protein: CASRGGLENIQYF.

This rearrangement joins TRBV7-9 to TRBJ2-7, with D perhaps TRBD2 (6 bases). Germline V gene lookup returns CDR1 SEHNR and CDR2 FQNEAQ (reference sequence). This CDR3 comprises 16 residues. Trimming removed 2 bases at V and 3 bases at J, with 17 bases between. CDR3 in DNA: TGTGCCAGCAGCTTACTGGGGACTGAGACGAACTACGAGCAGTACTTC. Protein sequence: CASSLLGTETNYEQYF.

The V and J genes are TRBV15 and TRBJ2-1; TRBD2 agrees at 11 bases. Germline V CDR1 and CDR2: LNHNV, YYDKDF (reference sequence). V lost 0 bases to trimming and J lost 1 base; unmatched junction nucleotides: 2. The CDR3 consists of 17 residues. DNA of the CDR3: TGTGCCACCAGCAGAGAGTTAGCGGGGGGGTCCTACAATGAGCAGTTCTTC. It translates to CATSRELAGGSYNEQFF.

The CDR3, as DNA: TGTGCCAGTAGTCCCGGGGGTCGGGAGGGGCTTAATGAGCAGTTCTTC. Encoded protein: CASSPGGREGLNEQFF. The rearrangement links TRBV19 to TRBJ2-1, with 8 bases lining up with TRBD2. The CDR3 contains 16 residues. Trimming removed 5 bases from V and 7 bases from J; junction bases left unmatched: 13. Per the germline V gene, CDR1 is LNHDA and CDR2 is SQIVND (reference sequence).